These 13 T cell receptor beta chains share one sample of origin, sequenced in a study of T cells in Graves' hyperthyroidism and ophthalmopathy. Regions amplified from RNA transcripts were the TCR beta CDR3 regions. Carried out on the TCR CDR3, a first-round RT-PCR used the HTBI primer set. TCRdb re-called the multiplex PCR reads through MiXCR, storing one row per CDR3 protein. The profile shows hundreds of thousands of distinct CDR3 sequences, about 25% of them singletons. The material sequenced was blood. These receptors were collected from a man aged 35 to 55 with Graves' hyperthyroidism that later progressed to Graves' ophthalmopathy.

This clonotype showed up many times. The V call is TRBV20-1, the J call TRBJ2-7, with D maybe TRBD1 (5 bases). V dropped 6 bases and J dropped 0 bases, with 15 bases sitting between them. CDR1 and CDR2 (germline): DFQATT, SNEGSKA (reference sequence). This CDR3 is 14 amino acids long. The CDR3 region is CSATARPDSYEQYF. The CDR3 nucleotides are TGCAGTGCGACAGCGCGGCCAGACTCCTACGAGCAGTACTTC.

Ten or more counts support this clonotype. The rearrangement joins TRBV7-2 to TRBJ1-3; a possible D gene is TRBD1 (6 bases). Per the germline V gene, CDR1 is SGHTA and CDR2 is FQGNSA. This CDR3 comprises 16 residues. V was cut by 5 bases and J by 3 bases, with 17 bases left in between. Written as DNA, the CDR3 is TGTGCCAGCAGCCCCCCAGGTGGACAGATTGGAAACACCATATATTTT. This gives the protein CASSPPGGQIGNTIYF.

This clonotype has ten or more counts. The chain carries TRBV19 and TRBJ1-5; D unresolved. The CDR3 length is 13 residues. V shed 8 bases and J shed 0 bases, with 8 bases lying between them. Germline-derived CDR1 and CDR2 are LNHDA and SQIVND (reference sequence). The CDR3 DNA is TGTGCCAGTGCCCAAAATAGCAATCAGCCCCAGCATTTT. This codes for CASAQNSNQPQHF. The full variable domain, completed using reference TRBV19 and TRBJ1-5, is DGGITQSPKYLFRKEGQNVTLSCEQNLNHDAMYWYRQDPGQGLRLIYYSQIVNDFQKGDIAEGYSVSREKKESFPLTVTSAQKNPTAFYLCASAQNSNQPQHFGDGTRLSIL.

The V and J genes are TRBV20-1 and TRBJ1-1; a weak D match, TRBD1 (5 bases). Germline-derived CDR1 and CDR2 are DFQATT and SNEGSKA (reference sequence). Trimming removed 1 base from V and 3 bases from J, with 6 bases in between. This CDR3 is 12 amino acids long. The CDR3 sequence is CSARAGDTEAFF. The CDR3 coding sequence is TGCAGTGCTAGAGCGGGGGACACTGAAGCTTTCTTT.

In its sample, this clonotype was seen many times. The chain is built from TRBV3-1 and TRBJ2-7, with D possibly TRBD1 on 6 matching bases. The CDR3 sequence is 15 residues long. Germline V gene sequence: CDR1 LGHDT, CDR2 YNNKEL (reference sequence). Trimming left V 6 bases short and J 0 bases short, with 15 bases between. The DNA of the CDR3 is TGTGCCAGCAGTCCGTCGACAGGCCGCTCCTACGAGCAGTACTTC. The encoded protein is CASSPSTGRSYEQYF.

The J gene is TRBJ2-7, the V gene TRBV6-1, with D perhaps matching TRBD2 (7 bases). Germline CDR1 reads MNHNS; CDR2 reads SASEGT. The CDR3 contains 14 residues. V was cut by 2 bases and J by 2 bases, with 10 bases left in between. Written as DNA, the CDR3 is TGTGCCAGCAGTGAACTGGGGGGGCCCTACGAGCAGTACTTC. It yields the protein CASSELGGPYEQYF.

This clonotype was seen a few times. Here the CDR3 DNA reads TGTGCTAGTGGTCCGGGACGGCGACCGTTAACAAACTATGGCTACACCTTC. It is translated as CASGPGRRPLTNYGYTF. The V call is TRBV12-5, the J call TRBJ1-2, with a possible D match to TRBD1 (5 bases). V was shortened by 5 bases and J by 2 bases, with 21 bases between the two germline ends. This CDR3 has 17 residues. Germline lookup yields CDR1 LGHNT and CDR2 FRNRAP. Complete variable domain (other parts from reference TRBV12-5 and TRBJ1-2): DARVTQTPRHKVTEMGQEVTMRCQPILGHNTVFWYRQTMMQGLELLAYFRNRAPLDDSGMPKDRFSAEMPDATLATLKIQPSEPRDSAVYFCASGPGRRPLTNYGYTFGSGTRLTVV.

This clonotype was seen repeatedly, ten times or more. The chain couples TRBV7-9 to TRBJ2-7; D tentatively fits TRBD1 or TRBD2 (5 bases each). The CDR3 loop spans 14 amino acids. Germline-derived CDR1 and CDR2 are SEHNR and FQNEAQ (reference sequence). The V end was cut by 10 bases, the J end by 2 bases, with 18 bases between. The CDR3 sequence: CANHWGLGAYEQYF. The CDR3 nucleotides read TGTGCCAACCACTGGGGGTTAGGCGCCTACGAGCAGTACTTC.

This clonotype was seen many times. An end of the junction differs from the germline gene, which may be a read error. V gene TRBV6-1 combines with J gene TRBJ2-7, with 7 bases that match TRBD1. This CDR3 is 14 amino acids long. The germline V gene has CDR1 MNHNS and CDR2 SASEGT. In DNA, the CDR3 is TGTGCCAGCAGTAAAGCCGGGACAGCCTACGAGCAGTACTTC. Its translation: CASSKAGTAYEQYF.

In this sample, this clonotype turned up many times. The CDR3 nucleotides are TGTGCCAGCAGCGTAGCACTAGCGGGAGGGCCGAACCACGAGCAGTACTTC. It codes for CASSVALAGGPNHEQYF. The chain has TRBV9 and TRBJ2-7; 13 bases map to TRBD2. V trimming: 0 bases; J trimming: 5 bases; junction bases outside the gene matches: 8. Germline V CDR1 and CDR2: SGDLS, YYNGEE. The CDR3 runs to 17 residues. Filled out from reference TRBV9 and TRBJ2-7, the complete variable domain reads DSGVTQTPKHLITATGQRVTLRCSPRSGDLSVYWYQQSLDQGLQFLIQYYNGEERAKGNILERFSAQQFPDLHSELNLSSLELGDSALYFCASSVALAGGPNHEQYFGPGTRLTVT.

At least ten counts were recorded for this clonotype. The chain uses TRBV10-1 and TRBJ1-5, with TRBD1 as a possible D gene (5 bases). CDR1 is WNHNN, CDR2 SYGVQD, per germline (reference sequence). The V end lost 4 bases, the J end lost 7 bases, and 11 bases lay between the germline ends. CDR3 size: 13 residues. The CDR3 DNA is TGCGCCAGCAGTGGCACCGGGGCCCAGCCCCAGCATTTT. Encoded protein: CASSGTGAQPQHF.

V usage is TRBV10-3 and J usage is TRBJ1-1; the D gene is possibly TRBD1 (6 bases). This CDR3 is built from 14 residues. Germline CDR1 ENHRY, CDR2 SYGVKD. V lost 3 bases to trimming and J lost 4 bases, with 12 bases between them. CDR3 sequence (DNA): TGTGCCATCAGTGACCCGGGGGGCCCCACTGAAGCTTTCTTT. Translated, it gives CAISDPGGPTEAFF.

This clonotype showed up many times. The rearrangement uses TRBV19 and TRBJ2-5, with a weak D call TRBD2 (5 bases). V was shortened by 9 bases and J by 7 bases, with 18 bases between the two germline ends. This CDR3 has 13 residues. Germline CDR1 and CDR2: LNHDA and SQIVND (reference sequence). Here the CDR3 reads CASTPAGVGTQYF. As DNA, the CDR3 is TGTGCCAGCACACCGGCCGGGGTGGGGACCCAGTACTTC. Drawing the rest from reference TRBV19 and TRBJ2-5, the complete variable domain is DGGITQSPKYLFRKEGQNVTLSCEQNLNHDAMYWYRQDPGQGLRLIYYSQIVNDFQKGDIAEGYSVSREKKESFPLTVTSAQKNPTAFYLCASTPAGVGTQYFGPGTRLLVL.